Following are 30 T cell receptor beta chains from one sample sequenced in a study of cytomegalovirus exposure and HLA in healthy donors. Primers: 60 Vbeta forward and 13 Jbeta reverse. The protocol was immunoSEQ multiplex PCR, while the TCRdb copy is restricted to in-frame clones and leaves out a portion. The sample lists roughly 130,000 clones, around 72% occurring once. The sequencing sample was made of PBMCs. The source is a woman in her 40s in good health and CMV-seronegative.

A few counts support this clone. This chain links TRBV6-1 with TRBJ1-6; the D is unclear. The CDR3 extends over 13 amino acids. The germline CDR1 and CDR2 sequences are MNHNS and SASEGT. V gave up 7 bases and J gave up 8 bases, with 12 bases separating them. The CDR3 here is CASIQAGDSPLHF. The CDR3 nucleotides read TGTGCCAGCATCCAGGCGGGAGATTCACCCCTCCACTTT.

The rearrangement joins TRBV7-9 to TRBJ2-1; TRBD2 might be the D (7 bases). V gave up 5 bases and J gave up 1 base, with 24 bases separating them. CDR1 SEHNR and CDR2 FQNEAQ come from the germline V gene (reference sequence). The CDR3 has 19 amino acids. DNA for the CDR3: TGTGCCAGCAGCAATACGATGGGGGGGGCTGCCGCGTCCTACAATGAGCAGTTCTTC. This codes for CASSNTMGGAAASYNEQFF.

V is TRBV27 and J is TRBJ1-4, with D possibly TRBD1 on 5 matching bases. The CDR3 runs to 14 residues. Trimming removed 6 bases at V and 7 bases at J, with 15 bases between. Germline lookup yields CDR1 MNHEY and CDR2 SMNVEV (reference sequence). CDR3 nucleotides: TGTGCCAGCAGCACGACAGCGTTGAGTGAAAAACTGTTTTTT. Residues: CASSTTALSEKLFF. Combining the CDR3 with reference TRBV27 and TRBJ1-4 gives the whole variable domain EAQVTQNPRYLITVTGKKLTVTCSQNMNHEYMSWYRQDPGLGLRQIYYSMNVEVTDKGDVPEGYKVSRKEKRNFPLILESPSPNQTSLYFCASSTTALSEKLFFGSGTQLSVL.

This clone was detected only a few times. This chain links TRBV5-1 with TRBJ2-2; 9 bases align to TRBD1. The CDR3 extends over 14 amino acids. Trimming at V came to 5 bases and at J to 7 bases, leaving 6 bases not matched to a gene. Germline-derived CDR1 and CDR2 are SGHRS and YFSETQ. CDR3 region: CASRYTGGGGELFF. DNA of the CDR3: TGCGCCAGCAGATACACAGGGGGCGGCGGGGAGCTGTTTTTT.

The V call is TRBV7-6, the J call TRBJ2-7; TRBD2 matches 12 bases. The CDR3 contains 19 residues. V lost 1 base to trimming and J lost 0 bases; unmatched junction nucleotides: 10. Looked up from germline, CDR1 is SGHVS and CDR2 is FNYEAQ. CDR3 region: CASSLEPGLAGLSSYEQYV. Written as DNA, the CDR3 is TGTGCCAGCAGCTTAGAGCCCGGACTAGCGGGGTTGAGCTCCTACGAGCAGTACGTC.

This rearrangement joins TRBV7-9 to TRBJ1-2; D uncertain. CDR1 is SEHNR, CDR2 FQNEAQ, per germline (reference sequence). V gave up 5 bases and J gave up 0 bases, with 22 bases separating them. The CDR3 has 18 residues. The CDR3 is CASSPGLVHRDTNYGYTF. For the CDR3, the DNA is TGTGCCAGCAGCCCCGGGTTAGTTCACCGGGATACTAACTATGGCTACACCTTC. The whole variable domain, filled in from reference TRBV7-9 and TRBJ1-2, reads DTGVSQNPRHKITKRGQNVTFRCDPISEHNRLYWYRQTLGQGPEFLTYFQNEAQLEKSRLLSDRFSAERPKGSFSTLEIQRTEQGDSAMYLCASSPGLVHRDTNYGYTFGSGTRLTVV.

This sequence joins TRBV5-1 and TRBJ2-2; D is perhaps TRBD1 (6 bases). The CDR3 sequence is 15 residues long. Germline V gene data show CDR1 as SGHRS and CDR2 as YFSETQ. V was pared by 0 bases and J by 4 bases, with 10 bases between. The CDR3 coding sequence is TGCGCCAGCAGCTTGGACAGGGTAACCACCGGGGAGCTGTTTTTT. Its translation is CASSLDRVTTGELFF.

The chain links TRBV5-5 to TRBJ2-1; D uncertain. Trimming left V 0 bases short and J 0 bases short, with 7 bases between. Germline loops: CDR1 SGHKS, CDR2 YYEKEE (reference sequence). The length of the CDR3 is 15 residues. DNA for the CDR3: TGTGCCAGCAGCTTGGGAACATACTCCTACAATGAGCAGTTCTTC. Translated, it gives CASSLGTYSYNEQFF.

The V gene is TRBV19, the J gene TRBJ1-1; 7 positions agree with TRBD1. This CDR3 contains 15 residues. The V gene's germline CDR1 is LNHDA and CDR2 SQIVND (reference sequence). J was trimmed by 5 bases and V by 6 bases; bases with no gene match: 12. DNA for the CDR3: TGTGCCAGTAGCTTTACAGGGGCCAGGGATACTGAAGCTTTCTTT. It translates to CASSFTGARDTEAFF.

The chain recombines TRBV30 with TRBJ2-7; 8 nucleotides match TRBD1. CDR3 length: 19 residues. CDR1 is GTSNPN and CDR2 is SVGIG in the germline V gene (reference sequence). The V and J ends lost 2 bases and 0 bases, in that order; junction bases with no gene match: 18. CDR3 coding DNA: TGTGCCTGGAGTCATGACCGGGACAGGTGGAGGAAGAGCTCCTACGAGCAGTACGTC. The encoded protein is CAWSHDRDRWRKSSYEQYV.

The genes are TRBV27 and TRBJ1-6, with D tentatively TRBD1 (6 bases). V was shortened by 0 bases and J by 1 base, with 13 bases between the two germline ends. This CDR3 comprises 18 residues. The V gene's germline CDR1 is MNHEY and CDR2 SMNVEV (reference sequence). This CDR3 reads CASSLSVYRASYNSPLHF. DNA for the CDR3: TGTGCCAGCAGTTTATCGGTCTACAGGGCGTCCTATAATTCACCCCTCCACTTT.

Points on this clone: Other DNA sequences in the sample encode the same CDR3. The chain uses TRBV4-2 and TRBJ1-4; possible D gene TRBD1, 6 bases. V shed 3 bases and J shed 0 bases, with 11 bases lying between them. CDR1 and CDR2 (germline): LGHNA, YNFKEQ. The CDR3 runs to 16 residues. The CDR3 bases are TGTGCCAGCAGCCAGGAAGCAGGGGCAACTAATGAAAAACTGTTTTTT. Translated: CASSQEAGATNEKLFF.

CDR3 bases: TGTGCCAGCAGTGAACGGCAGGGGGTCGACACCATATATTTT. Translated, it gives CASSERQGVDTIYF. The chain combines TRBV6-1 with TRBJ1-3; 7 bases align to TRBD1. After removal of 2 bases from V and 8 bases from J, the junction contained 6 bases not matched to a gene. Looked up from germline, CDR1 is MNHNS and CDR2 is SASEGT. This CDR3 has 14 amino acids.

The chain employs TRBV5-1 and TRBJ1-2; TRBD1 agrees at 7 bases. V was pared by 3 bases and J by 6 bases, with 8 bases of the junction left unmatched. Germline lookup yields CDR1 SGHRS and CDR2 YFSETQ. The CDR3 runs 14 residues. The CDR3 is CASSSSTGFNGYTF. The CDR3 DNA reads TGCGCCAGCAGCTCTTCGACAGGGTTTAATGGCTACACCTTC.

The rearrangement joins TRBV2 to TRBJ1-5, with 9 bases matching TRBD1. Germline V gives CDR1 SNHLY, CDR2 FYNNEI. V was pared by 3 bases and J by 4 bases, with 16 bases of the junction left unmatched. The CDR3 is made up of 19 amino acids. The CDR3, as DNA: TGTGCCAGCAGTGAGGAAGGTAGTTATGGGACAGGGTCGAATCAGCCCCAGCATTTT. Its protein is CASSEEGSYGTGSNQPQHF. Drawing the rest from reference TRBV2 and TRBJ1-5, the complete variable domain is EPEVTQTPSHQVTQMGQEVILRCVPISNHLYFYWYRQILGQKVEFLVSFYNNEISEKSEIFDDQFSVERPDGSNFTLKIRSTKLEDSAMYFCASSEEGSYGTGSNQPQHFGDGTRLSIL.

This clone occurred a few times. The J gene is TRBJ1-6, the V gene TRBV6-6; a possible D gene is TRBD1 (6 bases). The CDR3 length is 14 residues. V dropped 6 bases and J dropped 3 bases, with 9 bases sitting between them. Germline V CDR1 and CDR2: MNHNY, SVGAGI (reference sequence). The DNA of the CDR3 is TGTGCCAGCAGCCGGACAGACTATAATTCACCCCTCCACTTT. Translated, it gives CASSRTDYNSPLHF.

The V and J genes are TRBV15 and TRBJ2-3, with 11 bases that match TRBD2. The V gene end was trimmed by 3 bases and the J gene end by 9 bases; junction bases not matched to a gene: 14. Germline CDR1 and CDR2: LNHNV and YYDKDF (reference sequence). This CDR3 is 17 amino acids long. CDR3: CATSSETLAGGRQTQYF. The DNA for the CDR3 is TGTGCCACCAGCAGCGAAACTTTAGCGGGGGGGAGGCAGACGCAGTATTTT.

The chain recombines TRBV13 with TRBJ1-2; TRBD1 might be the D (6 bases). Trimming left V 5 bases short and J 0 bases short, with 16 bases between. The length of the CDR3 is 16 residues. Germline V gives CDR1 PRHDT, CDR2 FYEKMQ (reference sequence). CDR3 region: CASSNRDTTANYGYTF. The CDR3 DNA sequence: TGTGCCAGCAGCAACCGGGACACGACCGCTAACTATGGCTACACCTTC.

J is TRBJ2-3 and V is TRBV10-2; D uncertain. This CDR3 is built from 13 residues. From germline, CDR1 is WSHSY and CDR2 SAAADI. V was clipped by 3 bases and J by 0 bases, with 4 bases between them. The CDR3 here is CASSEQSTDTQYF. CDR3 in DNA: TGCGCCAGCAGTGAACAGAGCACAGATACGCAGTATTTT.

The CDR3 DNA is TGTGCCAGCAGCGGGGGTAGCGGGGGGGAGAGCACAGATACGCAGTATTTT. Protein: CASSGGSGGESTDTQYF. J is TRBJ2-3 and V is TRBV5-6; 11 bases align to TRBD2. Germline values: CDR1 SGHDT, CDR2 YYEEEE. This CDR3 is built from 17 residues. V shed 4 bases and J 0 bases; nucleotides not matched to a gene: 7.

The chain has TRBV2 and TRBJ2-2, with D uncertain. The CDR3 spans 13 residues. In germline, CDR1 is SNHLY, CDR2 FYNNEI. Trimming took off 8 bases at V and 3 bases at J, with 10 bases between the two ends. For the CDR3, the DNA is TGTGCCAGCGAGGTCGCACACACCGGGGAGCTGTTTTTT. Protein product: CASEVAHTGELFF.

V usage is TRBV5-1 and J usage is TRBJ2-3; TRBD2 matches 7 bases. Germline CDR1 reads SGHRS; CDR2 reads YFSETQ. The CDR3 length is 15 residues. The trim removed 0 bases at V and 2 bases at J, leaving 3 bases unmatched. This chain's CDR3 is CASSLGRGVTDTQYF. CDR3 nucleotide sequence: TGCGCCAGCAGCTTGGGACGGGGGGTCACAGATACGCAGTATTTT.

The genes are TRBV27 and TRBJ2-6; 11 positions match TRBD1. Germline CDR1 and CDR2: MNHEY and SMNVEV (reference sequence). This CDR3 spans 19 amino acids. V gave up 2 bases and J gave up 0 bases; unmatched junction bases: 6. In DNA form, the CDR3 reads TGTGCCAGCAGTTTACGAGGGACAGGGGGGTCCTCTGGGGCCAACGTCCTGACTTTC. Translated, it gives CASSLRGTGGSSGANVLTF.

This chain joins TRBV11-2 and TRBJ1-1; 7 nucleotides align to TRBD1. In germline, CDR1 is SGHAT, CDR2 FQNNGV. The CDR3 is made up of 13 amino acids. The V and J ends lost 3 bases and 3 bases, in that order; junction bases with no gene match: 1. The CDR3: CASSFQGDTEAFF. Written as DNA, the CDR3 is TGTGCCAGCAGCTTCCAGGGGGACACTGAAGCTTTCTTT.

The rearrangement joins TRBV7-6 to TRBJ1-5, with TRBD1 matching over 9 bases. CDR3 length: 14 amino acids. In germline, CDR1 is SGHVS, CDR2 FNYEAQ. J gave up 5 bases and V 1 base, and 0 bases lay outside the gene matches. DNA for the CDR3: TGTGCCAGCAGCTTAGGGACAGGGGATCAGCCCCAGCATTTT. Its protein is CASSLGTGDQPQHF. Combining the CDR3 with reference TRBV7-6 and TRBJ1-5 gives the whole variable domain GAGVSQSPRYKVTKRGQDVALRCDPISGHVSLYWYRQALGQGPEFLTYFNYEAQQDKSGLPNDRFSAERPEGSISTLTIQRTEQRDSAMYRCASSLGTGDQPQHFGDGTRLSIL.

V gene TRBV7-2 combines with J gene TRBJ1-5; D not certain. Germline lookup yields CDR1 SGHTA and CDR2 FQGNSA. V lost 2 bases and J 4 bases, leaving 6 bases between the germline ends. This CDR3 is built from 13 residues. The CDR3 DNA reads TGTGCCAGCAGCTTATTCGGGAATCAGCCCCAGCATTTT. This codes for CASSLFGNQPQHF. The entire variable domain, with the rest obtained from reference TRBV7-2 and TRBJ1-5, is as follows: GAGVSQSPSNKVTEKGKDVELRCDPISGHTALYWYRQSLGQGLEFLIYFQGNSAPDKSGLPSDRFSAERTGGSVSTLTIQRTQQEDSAVYLCASSLFGNQPQHFGDGTRLSIL.

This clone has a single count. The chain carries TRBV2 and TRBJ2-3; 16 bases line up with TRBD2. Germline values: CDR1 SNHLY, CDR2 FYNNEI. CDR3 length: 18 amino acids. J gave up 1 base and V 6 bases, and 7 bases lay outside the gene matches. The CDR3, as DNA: TGTGCCAGCAGGGCCGGGACTAGCGGGGGGGAGGGCACAGATACGCAGTATTTT. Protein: CASRAGTSGGEGTDTQYF.

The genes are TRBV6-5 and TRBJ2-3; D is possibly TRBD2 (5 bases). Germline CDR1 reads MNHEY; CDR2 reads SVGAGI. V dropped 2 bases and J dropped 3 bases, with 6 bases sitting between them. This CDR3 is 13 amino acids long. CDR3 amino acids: CASSYPGTDTQYF. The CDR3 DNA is TGTGCCAGCAGTTACCCGGGGACAGATACGCAGTATTTT.

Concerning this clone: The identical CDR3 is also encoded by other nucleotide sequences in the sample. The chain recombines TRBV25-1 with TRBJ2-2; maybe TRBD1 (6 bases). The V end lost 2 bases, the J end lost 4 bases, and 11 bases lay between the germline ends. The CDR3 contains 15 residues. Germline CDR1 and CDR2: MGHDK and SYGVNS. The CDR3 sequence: CASSESTGFTGELFF. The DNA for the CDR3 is TGTGCCAGCAGTGAAAGTACAGGGTTCACCGGGGAGCTGTTTTTT.

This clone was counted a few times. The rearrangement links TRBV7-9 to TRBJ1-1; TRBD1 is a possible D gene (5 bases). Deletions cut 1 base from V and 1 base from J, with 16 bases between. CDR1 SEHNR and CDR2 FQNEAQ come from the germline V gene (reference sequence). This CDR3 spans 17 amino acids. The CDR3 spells CASSLGPRQGSNTEAFF. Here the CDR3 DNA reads TGTGCCAGCAGCTTAGGCCCCCGGCAGGGTTCGAACACTGAAGCTTTCTTT. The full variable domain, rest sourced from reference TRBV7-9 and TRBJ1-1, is DTGVSQNPRHKITKRGQNVTFRCDPISEHNRLYWYRQTLGQGPEFLTYFQNEAQLEKSRLLSDRFSAERPKGSFSTLEIQRTEQGDSAMYLCASSLGPRQGSNTEAFFGQGTRLTVV.